This TCR beta chain comes out of a study of cytomegalovirus exposure and HLA in healthy donors. TCRdb keeps only in-frame clones here, not all; method: immunoSEQ multiplex PCR. This sample carries 95,000 to 150,000 clones, approximately 92% of them seen once, and the ten largest clones take about 1%. With 6 bases clipped from V and 6 bases from J, the junction kept 5 bases outside the gene matches. The CDR3 is 15 residues long. Per the germline V gene, CDR1 is SNHLY and CDR2 is FYNNEI. The genes are TRBV2 and TRBJ2-3, with 14 bases identical to TRBD2. This TCR derives from a woman younger than 30 in good health and CMV-seronegative. Material for sequencing was PBMCs. The CDR3 loop reads CASRPTSGGVDTQYF. For the CDR3, the DNA is TGTGCCAGCAGACCGACTAGCGGGGGGGTCGATACGCAGTATTTT.